This paragraph covers one TCR beta chain sequence. This specimen belongs to a study of glioma-infiltrating T cells after dendritic cell vaccination. The assay was immunoSEQ multiplex PCR, and TCRdb's table has in-frame clones only and misses some. The table has about 38,000 clones, around four fifths seen once. Material: blood, obtained before dendritic cell vaccination. This clonotype was sampled from a human donor with glioblastoma.

The CDR3 DNA follows: TGTGCTAGTGGTTTGCCGGGGATGAACACTGAAGCTTTCTTT. Protein product: CASGLPGMNTEAFF. The rearrangement uses TRBV12-5 and TRBJ1-1; D is unresolved. Germline V gene lookup returns CDR1 LGHNT and CDR2 FRNRAP. The V gene lost 2 bases and the J gene lost 0 bases, with 7 bases spanning the gap. The CDR3 spans 14 residues.